What follows are 8 T cell receptor beta chains derived from one specimen sequenced in a study of blood T cell repertoires in COVID-19. Data came from immunoSEQ multiplex PCR; TCRdb stores just in-frame clones and leaves some out. The repertoire consists of a few hundred thousand clones, with 80% to 90% occurring once and the leading ten covering under 2.5%. The sequencing sample was made of PBMCs or T cells enriched from blood (not recorded which). The receptors shown here come from a woman younger than 30 who had recovered from COVID-19.

The chain combines TRBV3-1 (or the pseudogene TRBV3-2) with TRBJ2-3, with 12 bases aligning to TRBD2. The V and J ends lost 4 bases and 6 bases, in that order; junction bases with no gene match: 2. This CDR3 region has 14 residues. The germline CDR1 and CDR2 sequences are LGHDT and YNNKEL (reference sequence). CDR3 in amino acids: CASSRLAGEDTQYF. The CDR3 nucleotides are TGTGCCAGCAGCCGACTAGCGGGGGAGGATACGCAGTATTTT.

The rearrangement uses TRBV19 and TRBJ1-3; TRBD1 aligns across 8 bases. This CDR3 contains 15 residues. Trimming at V came to 6 bases and at J to 4 bases, leaving 8 bases not matched to a gene. Germline CDR1 and CDR2: LNHDA and SQIVND (reference sequence). This chain's CDR3 is CASSQDRGAGNTIYF. In nucleotides, the CDR3 is TGTGCCAGTAGCCAAGACAGGGGCGCCGGAAACACCATATATTTT.

V and J are TRBV11-2 and TRBJ2-7, with TRBD1 matching 9 bases. There are 14 residues in the CDR3. In germline, CDR1 is SGHAT, CDR2 FQNNGV. V shed 5 bases and J 2 bases; nucleotides not matched to a gene: 4. The CDR3 nucleotides are TGTGCCAGCAGCCGGGGACAGGGACCCTACGAGCAGTACTTC. Translated, it gives CASSRGQGPYEQYF.

The chain combines TRBV3-1 (or the pseudogene TRBV3-2) with TRBJ1-5, with D unclear. V dropped 0 bases and J dropped 5 bases, with 5 bases sitting between them. In germline, CDR1 is LGHDT, CDR2 YNNKEL (reference sequence). The CDR3 consists of 13 residues. The CDR3 DNA sequence: TGTGCCAGCAGCCAAGATCTTGATCAGCCCCAGCATTTT. Translation gives CASSQDLDQPQHF.

This sequence joins TRBV19 and TRBJ1-1; D not certain. Trimming pared 3 bases from V and 1 base from J, leaving 12 bases between. The CDR3 is 15 amino acids. CDR1 is LNHDA, CDR2 SQIVND, per germline (reference sequence). The CDR3 DNA reads TGTGCCAGTAGTATGAACTCTTCCCCGAACACTGAAGCTTTCTTT. Its protein product is CASSMNSSPNTEAFF.

The chain couples TRBV2 to TRBJ2-3; TRBD2 matches at 11 bases. The V and J ends lost 6 bases and 1 base, in that order; junction bases with no gene match: 9. This CDR3 contains 17 residues. In germline, CDR1 is SNHLY, CDR2 FYNNEI. The CDR3 sequence is CASRLTGTSGRTDTQYF. CDR3 bases: TGTGCCAGCAGACTTACCGGGACTAGCGGACGCACAGATACGCAGTATTTT.

The V call is TRBV12-5, the J call TRBJ1-1, with D possibly being TRBD1 (5 bases). Germline CDR1 and CDR2: LGHNT and FRNRAP. The CDR3 has 15 amino acids. V was trimmed by 0 bases and J by 0 bases, leaving 8 bases between them. CDR3 residues: CASGLVVGVNTEAFF. In DNA form, the CDR3 reads TGTGCTAGTGGTTTGGTAGTAGGGGTGAACACTGAAGCTTTCTTT.

The J gene is TRBJ2-5, the V gene TRBV5-1, with 7 bases aligning to TRBD1. CDR3 length: 14 amino acids. J lost 6 bases, V lost 2 bases, and 7 bases had no gene match. The V gene's germline CDR1 is SGHRS and CDR2 YFSETQ. The CDR3 loop reads CASSFGDSGKTQYF. CDR3 nucleotide sequence: TGCGCCAGCAGCTTTGGGGACAGTGGAAAGACCCAGTACTTC.